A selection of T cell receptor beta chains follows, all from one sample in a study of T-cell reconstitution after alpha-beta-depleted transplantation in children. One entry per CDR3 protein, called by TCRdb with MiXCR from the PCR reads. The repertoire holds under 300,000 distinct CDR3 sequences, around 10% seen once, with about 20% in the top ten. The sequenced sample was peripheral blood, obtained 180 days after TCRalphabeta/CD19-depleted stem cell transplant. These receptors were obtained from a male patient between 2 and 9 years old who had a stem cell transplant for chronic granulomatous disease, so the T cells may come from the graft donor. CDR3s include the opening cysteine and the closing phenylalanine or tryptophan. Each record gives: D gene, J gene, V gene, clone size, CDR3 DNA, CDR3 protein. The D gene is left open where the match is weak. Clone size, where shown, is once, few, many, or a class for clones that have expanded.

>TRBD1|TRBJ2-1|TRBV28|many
TGTGCCAGCAGTTTATCCACGGAGACAGGGTACAATGAGCAGTTCTTC
CASSLSTETGYNEQFF
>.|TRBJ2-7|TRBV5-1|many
TGCGCCAGCAGAGACTACCCCTCCTACGAGCAGTACTTC
CASRDYPSYEQYF
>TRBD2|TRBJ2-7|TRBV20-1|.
TGCAGTGCTAGCCCCATAGCGGGGGCCGAATACGAGCAGTACTTC
CSASPIAGAEYEQYF
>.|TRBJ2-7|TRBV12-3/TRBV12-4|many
TGTGCCAGCAGTTTACAGGCCACCCGGGACGGCAGCTACGAGCAGTACTTC
CASSLQATRDGSYEQYF
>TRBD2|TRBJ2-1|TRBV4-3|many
TGCGCCAGCAGCTTTTGGACTAGCGGGTCTTGGCAGTTCTTC
CASSFWTSGSWQFF
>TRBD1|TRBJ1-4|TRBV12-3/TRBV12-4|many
TGTGCCAGCAGTCAAACTAATGCGGGACAGGGGGCAGGGGAAAAACTGTTTTTT
CASSQTNAGQGAGEKLFF
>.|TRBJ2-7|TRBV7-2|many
TGTGCCAGCAGCCCCGGAAGGGCACCCTACGAGCAGTACTTC
CASSPGRAPYEQYF
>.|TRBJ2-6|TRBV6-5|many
TGTGCCAGCAGTTACGACAAGCCCTTCTCTGGGGCCAACGTCCTGACTTTC
CASSYDKPFSGANVLTF
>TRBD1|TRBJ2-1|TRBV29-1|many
TGCAGCGTTGATGCTACACAGGGGCCCAATGAGCAGTTCTTC
CSVDATQGPNEQFF
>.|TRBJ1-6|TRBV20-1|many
TGCAGTGCTAGGGGTAGGGCGGGATTCAATTCACCCCTCCACTTT
CSARGRAGFNSPLHF
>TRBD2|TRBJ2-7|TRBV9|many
TGTGCCAGCAGCCCCTCGGGGGCGGGGGGGTACGAGCAGTACTTC
CASSPSGAGGYEQYF
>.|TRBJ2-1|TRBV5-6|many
TGTGCCAGCAGCCGGGCAGGGACCCCTGATGAGCAGTTCTTC
CASSRAGTPDEQFF
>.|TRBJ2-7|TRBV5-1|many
TGCGCCAGCAGCCAACAGGGAAATCAGCAGTACTTC
CASSQQGNQQYF
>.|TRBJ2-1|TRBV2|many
TGTGCCAGCAATCCGGGACTTACCTCCAATGAGCAGTTCTTC
CASNPGLTSNEQFF
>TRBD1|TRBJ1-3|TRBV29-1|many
TGCAGCGGGAAGGGGACAGGTTCCCGTGGAAACACCATATATTTT
CSGKGTGSRGNTIYF
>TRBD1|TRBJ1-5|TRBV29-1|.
TGCAGCATTCGTGGACAGGGTGAACACCCCCAGCATTTT
CSIRGQGEHPQHF
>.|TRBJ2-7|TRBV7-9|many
TGTGCCAGCAGCCCCCTTTCAACCAGGGACGAGCAGTACTTC
CASSPLSTRDEQYF
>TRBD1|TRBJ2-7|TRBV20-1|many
TGCAGTGCTCCGAGACAGGGGGAATACGAGCAGTACTTC
CSAPRQGEYEQYF
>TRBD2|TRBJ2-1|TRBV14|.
TGTGCCAGCAGCCAAGGATTTCGGACTAGAAACGATGAGCAGTTCTTC
CASSQGFRTRNDEQFF
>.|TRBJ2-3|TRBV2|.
TGTGCCAGCAGTGAAGGAGTCGGGCTATCGGGAGAGGCAGATACGCAGTATTTT
CASSEGVGLSGEADTQYF
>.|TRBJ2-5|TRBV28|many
TGTGCCAGCAGTCCCATCGCACCGATAGAGACCCAGTACTTC
CASSPIAPIETQYF
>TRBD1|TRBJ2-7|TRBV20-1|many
TGCAGTGCTAGAGACGAGGACAGGGGGTTTAGATCCGGCTACGAGCAGTACTTC
CSARDEDRGFRSGYEQYF
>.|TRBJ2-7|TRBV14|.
TGTGCCAGCAGCCAATCGGACGCAAACTCCTACGAGCAGTACTTC
CASSQSDANSYEQYF
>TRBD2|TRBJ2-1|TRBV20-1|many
TGCAGTGCTAAGCCGAGCGGGAGGGTAGGCAATGAGCAGTTCTTC
CSAKPSGRVGNEQFF
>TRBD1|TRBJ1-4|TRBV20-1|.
TGCAGTTTAAGACAGGGCCCTAATGAAAAACTGTTTTTT
CSLRQGPNEKLFF
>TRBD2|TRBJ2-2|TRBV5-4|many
TGTGCCAGCAGCTTGGCCCAGCGGGGGGCGGCCGGGGAGCTGTTTTTT
CASSLAQRGAAGELFF
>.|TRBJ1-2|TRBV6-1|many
TGTGCCAGCAGCAAGACAGGCGCTGTCTATGGCTACACCTTC
CASSKTGAVYGYTF
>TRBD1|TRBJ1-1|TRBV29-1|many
TGCAGCGTTGAAGTGCAGGGGGCTGAAGCTTTCTTT
CSVEVQGAEAFF
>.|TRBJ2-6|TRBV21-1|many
TGTGCCAGCAGCAGCCCGGACAGGAACTCTGGGGCCAACGTCCTGACTTTC
CASSSPDRNSGANVLTF
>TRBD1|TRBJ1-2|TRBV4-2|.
TGTGCCAGCAGCGAAGGGGGCACAGGGCTTGGCTACACCTTC
CASSEGGTGLGYTF